This T cell receptor beta chain was retrieved from a study of T cell repertoires in ileal Crohn's disease. Repertoires were generated with immunoSEQ multiplex PCR, while TCRdb's copy carries only in-frame clones and drops some. Of some 17,000 clones listed, around 90% are singletons. Germline V gene lookup returns CDR1 SEHNR and CDR2 FQNEAQ (reference sequence). The V and J ends lost 4 bases and 1 base respectively, with 13 bases between them. CDR3 size: 15 residues. This clone turned up a few times. Sequences were obtained from ileal tissue. The V and J genes are TRBV7-9 and TRBJ1-1; D may be TRBD1 (6 bases). This receptor was identified in an adult with Crohn's disease. CDR3 nucleotide sequence: TGTGCCAGCAGCTCAACATTACAGGGGAACACTGAAGCTTTCTTT. Its protein is CASSSTLQGNTEAFF.